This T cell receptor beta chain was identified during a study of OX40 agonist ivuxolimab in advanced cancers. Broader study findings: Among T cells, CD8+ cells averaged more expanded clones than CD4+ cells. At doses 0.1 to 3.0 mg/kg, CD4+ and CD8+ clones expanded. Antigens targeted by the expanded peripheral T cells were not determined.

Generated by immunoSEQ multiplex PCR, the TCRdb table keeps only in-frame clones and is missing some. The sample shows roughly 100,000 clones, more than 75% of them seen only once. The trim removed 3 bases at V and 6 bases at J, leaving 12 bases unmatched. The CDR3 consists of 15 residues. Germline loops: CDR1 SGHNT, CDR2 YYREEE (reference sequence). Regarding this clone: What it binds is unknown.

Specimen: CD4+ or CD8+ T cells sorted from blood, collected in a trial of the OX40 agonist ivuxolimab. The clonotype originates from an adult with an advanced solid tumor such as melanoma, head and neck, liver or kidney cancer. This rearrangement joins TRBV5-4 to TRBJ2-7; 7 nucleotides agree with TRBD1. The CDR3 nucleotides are TGTGCCAGCAGCTCCAAAGGACAGGCGAGGTCCGAGCAGTACTTC. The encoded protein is CASSSKGQARSEQYF. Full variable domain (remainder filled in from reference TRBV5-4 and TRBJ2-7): ETGVTQSPTHLIKTRGQQVTLRCSSQSGHNTVSWYQQALGQGPQFIFQYYREEENGRGNFPPRFSGLQFPNYSSELNVNALELDDSALYLCASSSKGQARSEQYFGPGTRLTVT.